This T cell receptor (beta chain) appears in the sequencing data of a study of T-cell reconstitution after alpha-beta-depleted transplantation in children. This clonotype was seen many times. The antigen is undetermined. Whole-study findings and limits: The origin of alpha-beta T cells about two months after transplant was reportedly several hundred expanded graft clones. Most T-cell counts and diversity one year after the transplant came from T cells that were newly produced.

Unique molecular identifiers were used to barcode this TCRbeta library. MiXCR, run by TCRdb on the PCR reads, gives a single entry per CDR3 protein. The repertoire holds 400,000 to 550,000 distinct CDR3 sequences, with 8% to 11% as singletons. Sequences were derived from PBMCs, sampled before TCRalphabeta/CD19-depleted stem cell transplant. The sequence derives from a child aged 2-15 years with inherited bone marrow failure, due to receive a stem cell transplant.

CDR3 bases: TGCGCCAGCACCTGGGACAGGGGAGTTGGTGAAGCTTTCTTT. Amino acids: CASTWDRGVGEAFF. The V call is TRBV5-1, the J call TRBJ1-1; 10 nucleotides agree with TRBD1. This CDR3 has 14 amino acids. The junction had 9 bases not matched to a gene; V was cut back by 6 bases and J by 7 bases. Germline V gives CDR1 SGHRS, CDR2 YFSETQ.